Following are 25 T cell receptor beta chains from one sample sequenced in a study of blood T cell repertoires in COVID-19. Sequencing used immunoSEQ multiplex PCR; TCRdb keeps in-frame clones, though not all of them. The sample has under 400,000 clones; 80% to 90% are singletons. The sequenced sample was PBMCs or T cells enriched from blood (not recorded which). Receptors were obtained from a woman aged 40 to 55 with acute COVID-19.

The V gene is TRBV5-5, the J gene TRBJ2-5; D may be TRBD2 (6 bases). The V gene lost 2 bases and the J gene lost 2 bases, with 13 bases spanning the gap. The germline V gene encodes CDR1 SGHKS and CDR2 YYEKEE (reference sequence). The CDR3 is 15 residues long. The CDR3 nucleotides are TGTGCCAGCAGCTTTGGACCGGGGGAACAAGAGACCCAGTACTTC. Its translation: CASSFGPGEQETQYF. Drawing the rest from reference TRBV5-5 and TRBJ2-5, the complete variable domain is DAGVTQSPTHLIKTRGQQVTLRCSPISGHKSVSWYQQVLGQGPQFIFQYYEKEERGRGNFPDRFSARQFPNYSSELNVNALLLGDSALYLCASSFGPGEQETQYFGPGTRLLVL.

The rearrangement links TRBV7-9 to TRBJ1-6; 7 nucleotides match TRBD1. The ends lost 5 bases at V and 7 bases at J; junction bases unmatched: 5. Germline-derived CDR1 and CDR2 are SEHNR and FQNEAQ (reference sequence). The CDR3 consists of 14 residues. This chain's CDR3 is CASSPGTVNSPLHF. In DNA form, the CDR3 reads TGTGCCAGCAGCCCAGGGACAGTAAATTCACCCCTCCACTTT.

In its sample, this clone was seen a few times. The chain employs TRBV3-1 (or the pseudogene TRBV3-2) and TRBJ2-2; D call uncertain. Germline V gene sequence: CDR1 LGHDT, CDR2 YNNKEL (reference sequence). The CDR3 consists of 15 residues. Trimming cost V 1 base and J 2 bases, with 8 bases left between them. DNA for the CDR3: TGTGCCAGCAGCCAAGGAGGCAGCAACACCGGGGAGCTGTTTTTT. Amino acids: CASSQGGSNTGELFF.

In its sample, this clone was seen many times. Its ends do not fully match the called genes, so a read error is possible. The CDR3 region has the DNA TGTGCCAGCGTCGACTTAGCGGGAGGGCGGCTCTTC. Translating gives CASVDLAGGRLF. The genes are TRBV27 and TRBJ2-1, with 11 positions matching TRBD2. CDR1 is MNHEY, CDR2 SMNVEV, per germline (reference sequence). The CDR3 loop spans 12 amino acids.

The genes are TRBV7-8 and TRBJ2-3; weak D call: TRBD1 (6 bases). CDR1 SGHVS and CDR2 FQNEAQ come from the germline V gene. The CDR3 contains 16 residues. V lost 3 bases and J lost 4, with 17 bases in between. CDR3 residues: CASSFFTGSSADTQYF. CDR3 DNA sequence: TGTGCCAGCAGCTTTTTTACAGGGAGTTCTGCAGATACGCAGTATTTT.

This clone showed up just once. The chain has TRBV24-1 and TRBJ2-7, with D maybe TRBD1 (5 bases). The germline gives CDR1 KGHDR, CDR2 SFDVKD. V was trimmed by 1 base and J by 1 base, leaving 13 bases between them. The CDR3 runs to 16 residues. CDR3: CATSDLSPGQSYEQYF. The DNA for the CDR3 is TGTGCCACCAGTGATTTATCTCCAGGGCAGTCCTACGAGCAGTACTTC.

The V gene is TRBV18, the J gene TRBJ1-5, with D tentatively TRBD1 (6 bases). Germline V gene data show CDR1 as KGHSH and CDR2 as LQKENI. The CDR3 contains 14 residues. Trimming took off 3 bases at V and 8 bases at J, with 14 bases between the two ends. The DNA for the CDR3 is TGTGCCAGCTCACCCAGGGGTGCTGTAGAGCCCCAGCATTTT. Amino acids: CASSPRGAVEPQHF.

V usage is TRBV12-3 or TRBV12-4 and J usage is TRBJ1-1, with D hard to call. V lost 4 bases to trimming and J lost 1 base, with 4 bases between them. The CDR3 covers 12 residues. The DNA of the CDR3 is TGTGCCAGCAGTTCGGGGAACACTGAAGCTTTCTTT. Amino acids: CASSSGNTEAFF.

J is TRBJ1-2 and V is TRBV14; TRBD1 is a possible D gene (5 bases). The CDR3 runs 15 residues. The V and J ends lost 4 bases and 5 bases respectively, with 17 bases between them. From germline, CDR1 is SGHDN and CDR2 FVKESK. The CDR3 region has the DNA TGTGCCAGCAGCCCCACGTGGGGCCGGATATATGGCTACACCTTC. This translates into CASSPTWGRIYGYTF.

The rearrangement links TRBV12-3 or TRBV12-4 to TRBJ2-5; tentative D call: TRBD2 (7 bases). This CDR3 is built from 13 residues. V was cut by 6 bases and J by 5 bases, with 13 bases left in between. This CDR3 reads CASSLGGAETQYF. CDR3 nucleotide sequence: TGTGCCAGCAGCTTGGGGGGGGCTGAGACCCAGTACTTC.

V usage is TRBV5-1 and J usage is TRBJ1-1, with D tentatively TRBD1 (5 bases). The CDR3 has 14 amino acids. Germline lookup yields CDR1 SGHRS and CDR2 YFSETQ. The germline V and J ends were trimmed by 3 bases and 4 bases, with 13 bases remaining between them. CDR3 sequence (DNA): TGCGCCAGCAGCTGGGACTCAGGGAGCACTGAAGCTTTCTTT. This codes for CASSWDSGSTEAFF.

V and J are TRBV4-3 and TRBJ1-2; D is unclear. This CDR3 region has 14 residues. The germline gives CDR1 LGHNA, CDR2 YSLEER. Trimming took off 1 base at V and 8 bases at J, with 14 bases between the two ends. CDR3 coding DNA: TGCGCCAGCAGCCAAGTTAGCGAGGCGGGGGGCTACACCTTC. This sequence encodes CASSQVSEAGGYTF.

The rearrangement links TRBV19 to TRBJ1-2; 9 nucleotides match TRBD1. Germline CDR1 is LNHDA and CDR2 is SQIVND (reference sequence). The junction had 8 bases not matched to a gene; V was cut back by 7 bases and J by 8 bases. CDR3 length: 13 amino acids. The CDR3 nucleotides are TGTGCCAGTAACACACAGGGGGCGCGAGGCTACACCTTC. This gives the protein CASNTQGARGYTF. The complete variable domain, with remaining parts taken from reference TRBV19 and TRBJ1-2, reads DGGITQSPKYLFRKEGQNVTLSCEQNLNHDAMYWYRQDPGQGLRLIYYSQIVNDFQKGDIAEGYSVSREKKESFPLTVTSAQKNPTAFYLCASNTQGARGYTFGSGTRLTVV.

V usage is TRBV12-5 and J usage is TRBJ1-2; D may be TRBD1 (5 bases). The germline V gene has CDR1 LGHNT and CDR2 FRNRAP. Trimming took 1 base from V and 3 from J, leaving 9 bases between them. The CDR3 has 14 amino acids. The CDR3 loop is CASGLDDRDYGYTF. In nucleotides, the CDR3 is TGTGCTAGTGGTTTGGACGACAGAGACTATGGCTACACCTTC.

The rearrangement links TRBV27 to TRBJ2-2, with 12 positions matching TRBD1. The CDR3 is made up of 18 amino acids. V lost 5 bases to trimming and J lost 4 bases; unmatched junction nucleotides: 11. Germline V gene data show CDR1 as MNHEY and CDR2 as SMNVEV (reference sequence). The CDR3 sequence: CASSARGDRGPSTGELFF. The DNA for the CDR3 is TGTGCCAGCAGTGCGCGGGGGGACAGGGGGCCCTCCACCGGGGAGCTGTTTTTT.

This chain uses TRBV9 with TRBJ2-2, with TRBD1 identical over 9 bases. The CDR3 totals 14 residues. The germline CDR1 and CDR2 sequences are SGDLS and YYNGEE. Trimming removed 0 bases from V and 9 bases from J; junction bases left unmatched: 3. DNA of the CDR3: TGTGCCAGCAGCGTAGGTACAGGGGGCTGGGAGCTGTTTTTT. The encoded protein is CASSVGTGGWELFF.

This clone appeared a few times. This chain links TRBV10-3 with TRBJ1-1; 7 bases are a match to TRBD1. V was pared by 6 bases and J by 2 bases, with 3 bases of the junction left unmatched. This CDR3 has 13 residues. Germline values: CDR1 ENHRY, CDR2 SYGVKD. The CDR3 DNA sequence: TGTGCCATCAGGGGACAGCAAAACACTGAAGCTTTCTTT. Its protein product is CAIRGQQNTEAFF.

There are many counts of this clone. The rearrangement uses TRBV29-1 and TRBJ2-5; D possibly corresponds to TRBD2 (6 bases). CDR3 length: 11 residues. V was trimmed by 6 bases and J by 5 bases, leaving 10 bases between them. In germline, CDR1 is SQVTM, CDR2 ANQGSEA. CDR3 coding DNA: TGCAGCGTGGGTCGGGGGGAGACCCAGTACTTC. Amino acid sequence: CSVGRGETQYF.

This rearrangement joins TRBV9 to TRBJ2-5; TRBD1 might be the D (7 bases). V lost 4 bases to trimming and J lost 0 bases, with 13 bases between them. The V gene's germline CDR1 is SGDLS and CDR2 YYNGEE. This CDR3 has 15 amino acids. The CDR3 DNA is TGTGCCAGCAGCCGCGGGACAGTCCACCAAGAGACCCAGTACTTC. It is translated as CASSRGTVHQETQYF.

The chain is built from TRBV7-6 and TRBJ1-3, with D hard to call. The germline CDR1 and CDR2 sequences are SGHVS and FNYEAQ. This CDR3 is built from 14 residues. V shed 1 base and J shed 6 bases, with 10 bases lying between them. The CDR3 spells CASSLVPDSNTIYF. For the CDR3, the DNA is TGTGCCAGCAGCTTAGTTCCAGATTCAAACACCATATATTTT.

This clone was seen a few times. Here the CDR3 DNA reads TGTGCCAGCAAGGGACTAGCGGCTACCGGGGAGCTGTTTTTT. Its protein is CASKGLAATGELFF. This chain uses TRBV6-5 with TRBJ2-2; 11 bases align to TRBD2. Germline CDR1 MNHEY, CDR2 SVGAGI. The CDR3 consists of 14 residues. V lost 7 bases and J lost 5; bases outside the gene matches: 3.

This chain connects TRBV5-4 to TRBJ1-2, with D unresolved. CDR3 length: 13 residues. CDR1 is SGHNT and CDR2 is YYREEE in the germline V gene (reference sequence). V lost 0 bases and J 7 bases, leaving 10 bases between the germline ends. The CDR3 region has the DNA TGTGCCAGCAGCTTGGCTGGGGAGGTTGGCTACACCTTC. This translates into CASSLAGEVGYTF.

The J gene is TRBJ2-7, the V gene TRBV21-1; TRBD1, the D gene given by the table, was not confirmed from the DNA. TRBV21-1 is designated a pseudogene. This CDR3 region has 20 residues. CDR3 residues: CASSKGDSKTSLTPRSEQYF. The CDR3 DNA follows: TGTGCCAGCAGCAAAGGGGACAGTAAGACTAGTTTAACACCTCGCAGCGAGCAGTACTTC.

The chain couples TRBV6-1 to TRBJ2-5; TRBD2 matches 9 bases. Trimming at V came to 2 bases and at J to 7 bases, leaving 14 bases not matched to a gene. Germline V CDR1 and CDR2: MNHNS, SASEGT. The CDR3 loop spans 17 amino acids. CDR3 sequence reads: CASSESASGTPLGTQYF. As DNA, the CDR3 is TGTGCCAGCAGTGAATCGGCTAGCGGGACCCCTCTAGGGACCCAGTACTTC.

The chain couples TRBV5-4 to TRBJ2-2; 7 positions match TRBD2. The CDR3 runs 15 residues. Trimming at V came to 3 bases and at J to 6 bases, leaving 8 bases not matched to a gene. Germline assignment: CDR1 SGHNT and CDR2 YYREEE (reference sequence). In nucleotides, the CDR3 is TGTGCCAGCAGCTCCGGGGGGAGTGTTCCCGGGGAGCTGTTTTTT. Protein product: CASSSGGSVPGELFF. Using reference TRBV5-4 and TRBJ2-2 for the parts outside the CDR3, the full variable domain is ETGVTQSPTHLIKTRGQQVTLRCSSQSGHNTVSWYQQALGQGPQFIFQYYREEENGRGNFPPRFSGLQFPNYSSELNVNALELDDSALYLCASSSGGSVPGELFFGEGSRLTVL.